This T cell receptor (beta chain) was observed in a study of shared clonotypes between healthy human individuals (dated by TCRdb to 2020 to 2021). As for the study more broadly: A few men and a couple of women, aged 18 to 49 years, made up the cohort. For each donor, three plates each were used for CD4 naive and CD4 memory, two plates were used for CD8 naive, and one plate was used for CD8 memory. Blood TCR repertoires of four to six healthy adults were deeply sequenced to estimate repertoire size and the extent of clonotype sharing between individuals. To increase sequencing depth and limit assay-specific biases, different laboratories used diverse techniques to prepare libraries and sequence TCR repertoires. Each donor's leukapheresis produced roughly between roughly 0.85 and 10 billion PBMCs.

The donors were healthy, HIV-negative adults with no recently reported acute infections or vaccinations. Every donor was a Caucasian adult living in Nashville, Tennessee, USA. Magnetic negative selection was used to enrich CD4+ T cells, after which naive cells were positively selected on CD45RA and the negative fraction became the memory subset. Blood was collected by leukapheresis, and PBMCs were isolated by Ficoll-Histopaque density gradient centrifugation and then cryopreserved in liquid nitrogen vapor phase. Analytical flow cytometry was used to check the purity and quantity of every magnetically sorted T cell population. Genomic DNA was isolated from every sorted fraction and measured by UV absorbance on a Nanodrop 2000c. Using the deep immunoSEQ assay, TCR CDR3 regions were amplified from genomic DNA by multiplex PCR. For each cell subset, the extracted genomic DNA was distributed evenly across all wells of several immunoSEQ 96-well plates, and each plate served as one replicate. For sorted subsets, each replicate PCR was loaded with about 0.2 ug genomic DNA, equivalent to 25,000 to 30,000 T cell genomes. Purified libraries were quantified with a Qubit 3.0 fluorometer, sized on a Bioanalyzer 2100, and re-quantified with the KAPA Library Quantification kit. Every immunoSEQ 96-well plate was sequenced on a separate single-read 150-cycle Illumina NextSeq 550 flow cell. The study's processing was this. Because the immunoSEQ output included only junctional sequences and no quality scores, the filtering could not be the same as the filtering used for full-length reads. Sequences were annotated with PyIR, a Python wrapper for IgBLAST v1.9, using IMGT germline references to assign V/J genes and CDR3. Reads were filtered out if the reads had weak V/J assignments (E-value above 1e-6), no CDR3, stop codons, out-of-frame junctions, or ambiguous translated residues. V3J clonotypes were defined as sequences sharing an identical inferred V gene, J gene, and CDR3 amino acid sequence. To compute the percentage overlap between repertoires, the number of shared unique clonotypes was divided by the size of the smaller repertoire. Richness of each repertoire was evaluated using RTK rarefaction, the Chao1 estimator, and Recon v2.1 estimates of unobserved clonotypes. For all TCRbeta clonotypes obtained by the gDNA method from a handful of donors, generation probabilities were computed with OLGA. The table comes from immuneACCESS by way of TCRdb, which keeps in-frame sequences with V and J called. Part of the clones is missing from these tables; in studies checked, under half for an unresolved V gene and the rest for unknown reasons. The V and J calls and clone size were taken over from that table, and D and trimming were inferred from the DNA. This sample lists about 1 million clones; 75% were detected once. Of the sample, roughly 1.5% is held by the ten largest clones.

Beyond this particular receptor, the publication reports: Pairwise subsampling led to the expectation that sequencing depth would affect the degree of clonotype sharing among donors. Only blood was sampled, and tissue TCR repertoires likely differ from those in blood. Naive subsets generally had larger estimated clonotype richness than memory subsets did. Roughly 5% of naive CD4, around 3.5% of naive CD8, approximately 2% of memory CD4, and about 0.4% of memory CD8 clonotypes were shared across several donors. Rarefaction of sorted-subset datasets indicated incomplete sequencing despite the large sequencing depth. The genetic and exposure-history diversity represented was limited by the small number of donors. Clonotypes shared by all four sorted-subset donors showed higher generation probabilities than non-shared clonotypes.

This clone was counted between two and nine times. Its antigen is currently not known. No quality values exist for individual bases; no much larger clone is one base distant. The V and J ends are trimmed by 4 bases and 6 bases, leaving 14 bases between them. The CDR3, from cysteine to phenylalanine, totals 14 residues. Here the CDR3 DNA is all that survives: 42 bases in frame from base 1. CDR1 and CDR2 are drawn from the germline V gene: SGHDT, YYEEEE. The source material was memory CD4+ T cells sorted from blood. The intended sense of this specimen's cell subset or site label: CD45RA-negative fraction. This TCR came from a man aged 18 to 29 in good health. Rearrangement joined TRBV5-6 to TRBJ1-5; perhaps TRBD1 is the D gene, with 6 bases matching. The DNA sequence is TGTGCCAGCAGCGTTAGCAGGGGTACTCAGCCCCAGCATTTT. Its product reads: CASSVSRGTQPQHF.